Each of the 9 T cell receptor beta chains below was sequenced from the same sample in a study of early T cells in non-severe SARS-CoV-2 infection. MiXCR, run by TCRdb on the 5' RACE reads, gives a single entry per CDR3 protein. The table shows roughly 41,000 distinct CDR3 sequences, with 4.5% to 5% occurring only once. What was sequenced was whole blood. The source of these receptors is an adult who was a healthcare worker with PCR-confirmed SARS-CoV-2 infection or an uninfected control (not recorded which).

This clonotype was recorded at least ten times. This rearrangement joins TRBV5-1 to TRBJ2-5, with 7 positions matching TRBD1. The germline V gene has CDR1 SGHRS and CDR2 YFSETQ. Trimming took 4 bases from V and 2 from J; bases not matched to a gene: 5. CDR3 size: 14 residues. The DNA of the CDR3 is TGCGCCAGCAGCCCGGGACAGCTACAAGAGACCCAGTACTTC. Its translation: CASSPGQLQETQYF.

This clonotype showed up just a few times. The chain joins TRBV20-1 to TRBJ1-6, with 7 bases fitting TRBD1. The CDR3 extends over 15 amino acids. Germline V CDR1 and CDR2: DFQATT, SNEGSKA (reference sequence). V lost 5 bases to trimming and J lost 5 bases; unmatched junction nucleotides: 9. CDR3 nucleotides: TGCAGTGCTCGATCGCGGACAGGAAATAATTCACCCCTCCACTTT. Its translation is CSARSRTGNNSPLHF.

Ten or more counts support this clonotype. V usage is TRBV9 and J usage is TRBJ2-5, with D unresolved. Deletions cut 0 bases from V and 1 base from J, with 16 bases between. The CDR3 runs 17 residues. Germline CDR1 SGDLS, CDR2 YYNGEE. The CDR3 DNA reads TGTGCCAGCAGCGTAGGAGGACGACGGTCGATCCAAGAGACCCAGTACTTC. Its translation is CASSVGGRRSIQETQYF.

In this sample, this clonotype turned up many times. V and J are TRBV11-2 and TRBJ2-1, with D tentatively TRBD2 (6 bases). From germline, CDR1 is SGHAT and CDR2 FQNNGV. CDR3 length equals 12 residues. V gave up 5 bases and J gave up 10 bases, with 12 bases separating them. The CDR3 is CASSPGRDEQFF. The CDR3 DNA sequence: TGTGCCAGCAGCCCTGGGCGGGACGAGCAGTTCTTC.

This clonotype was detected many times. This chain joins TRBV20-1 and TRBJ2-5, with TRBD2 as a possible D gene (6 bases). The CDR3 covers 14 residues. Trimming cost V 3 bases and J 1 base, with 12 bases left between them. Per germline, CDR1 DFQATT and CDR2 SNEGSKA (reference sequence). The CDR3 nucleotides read TGCAGTGCTAGCCGGGACTCCCGCCAAGAGACCCAGTACTTC. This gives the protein CSASRDSRQETQYF.

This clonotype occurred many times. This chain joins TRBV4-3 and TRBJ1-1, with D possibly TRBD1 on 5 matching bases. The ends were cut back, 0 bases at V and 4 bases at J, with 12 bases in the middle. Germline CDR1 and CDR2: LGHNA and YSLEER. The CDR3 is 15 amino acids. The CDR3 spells CASSQERIDSTEAFF. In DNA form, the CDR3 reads TGCGCCAGCAGCCAAGAAAGGATAGACAGCACTGAAGCTTTCTTT.

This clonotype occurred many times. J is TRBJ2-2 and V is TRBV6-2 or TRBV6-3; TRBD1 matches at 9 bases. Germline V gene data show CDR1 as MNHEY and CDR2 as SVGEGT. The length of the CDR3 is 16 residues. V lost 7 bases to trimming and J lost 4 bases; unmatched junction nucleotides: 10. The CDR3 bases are TGTGCCAGCATCCAACACAGGGGGCGCGGCACCGGGGAGCTGTTTTTT. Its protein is CASIQHRGRGTGELFF.

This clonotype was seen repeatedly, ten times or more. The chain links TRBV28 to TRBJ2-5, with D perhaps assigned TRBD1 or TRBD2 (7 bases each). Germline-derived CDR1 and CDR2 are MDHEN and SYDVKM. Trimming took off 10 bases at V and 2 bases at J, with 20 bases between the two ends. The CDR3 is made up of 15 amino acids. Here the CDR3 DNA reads TGTGCCACCACCTTACAGGGGAGGGGACAAGAGACCCAGTACTTC. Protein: CATTLQGRGQETQYF.

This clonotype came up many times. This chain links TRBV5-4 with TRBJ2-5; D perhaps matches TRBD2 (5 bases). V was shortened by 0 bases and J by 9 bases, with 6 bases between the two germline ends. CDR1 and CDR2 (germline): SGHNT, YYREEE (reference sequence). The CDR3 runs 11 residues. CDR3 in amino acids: CASSLGGSQYF. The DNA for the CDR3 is TGTGCCAGCAGCTTGGGCGGGTCCCAGTACTTC.